Shown below are 23 T cell receptor beta chains from a single sample sequenced in a study of CD8+CD57+ T cells in acquired aplastic anemia. The use of genomic DNA as template underpinned the TCR beta VDJ and CDR3 profiling. One entry per CDR3 protein results from TCRdb running MiXCR on the reads. The sample has about 160,000 distinct CDR3 sequences, roughly 48% seen once; the top ten hold 0.9% to 1.2%. The sequencing sample was made of sorted CD4+, CD8+, or CD8+CD57+ T cells (not recorded which) from PBMCs. These receptors came from a human donor in good health.

This clonotype was detected many times. The rearrangement links TRBV7-2 to TRBJ1-2, with D unclear. Trimming removed 0 bases from V and 5 bases from J, with 13 bases in between. This CDR3 region has 15 residues. Germline V lookup: CDR1 SGHTA, CDR2 FQGNSA. In DNA form, the CDR3 reads TGTGCCAGCAGCTTAGCGCGAGTAACTCCATATGGCTACACCTTC. Encoded protein: CASSLARVTPYGYTF.

The chain is built from TRBV15 and TRBJ2-1, with a tentative D call TRBD1 (6 bases). The CDR3 extends over 13 amino acids. In germline, CDR1 is LNHNV, CDR2 YYDKDF (reference sequence). V was trimmed by 5 bases and J by 6 bases, leaving 11 bases between them. The CDR3 DNA follows: TGTGCCACCAGCTCGCGCAGGGGCAATGAGCAGTTCTTC. Translating gives CATSSRRGNEQFF.

A word on this clonotype: One junction end disagrees with the germline gene, perhaps due to a read error. The V gene is TRBV28, the J gene TRBJ2-7; D possibly uses TRBD1 or TRBD2 (5 bases each). Germline V CDR1 and CDR2: MDHEN, SYDVKM. This CDR3 has 15 amino acids. The chain's CDR3 is CASSLSREPPYKQYF. DNA of the CDR3: TGTGCCAGCAGTTTAAGCAGGGAGCCCCCCTACAAGCAGTACTTC.

In its sample, this clonotype was seen a few times. The V call is TRBV12-3 or TRBV12-4, the J call TRBJ1-3; D is uncertain. The CDR3 is 12 residues long. Trimming cost V 3 bases and J 5 bases, with 5 bases left between them. CDR3 coding DNA: TGTGCCAGCAGTTTGATTCGAAACACCATATATTTT. It yields the protein CASSLIRNTIYF.

The chain links TRBV15 to TRBJ2-5; D not certain. With 0 bases removed from V and 5 bases from J, the gap between germline ends came to 7 bases. CDR3 length equals 13 residues. The germline CDR1 and CDR2 sequences are LNHNV and YYDKDF (reference sequence). The CDR3 reads CATSRDRAETQYF. CDR3 in DNA: TGTGCCACCAGCAGAGACCGAGCGGAGACCCAGTACTTC.

On this clonotype itself: A much bigger clone sits one base away, suggesting this may be a read error. This sequence joins TRBV5-1 and TRBJ1-4; the D gene is possibly TRBD1 (5 bases). Germline values: CDR1 SGHRS, CDR2 YFSETQ. The CDR3 sequence is 13 residues long. In DNA form, the CDR3 reads TGCGCCGGCAGCTTGCCCCCCAGGGAAGAACTGTTTTTT. It codes for CAGSLPPREELFF.

The genes are TRBV5-1 and TRBJ2-3; 10 bases map to TRBD1. V was pared by 3 bases and J by 5 bases, with 6 bases of the junction left unmatched. The CDR3 extends over 15 amino acids. Germline CDR1 SGHRS, CDR2 YFSETQ. CDR3 sequence reads: CASSYGTGDIDTQYF. CDR3 in DNA: TGCGCCAGCAGCTACGGGACAGGGGATATAGATACGCAGTATTTT.

This chain uses TRBV20-1 with TRBJ2-7, with 9 bases identical to TRBD1. The CDR3 is 14 amino acids. The junction had 10 bases not matched to a gene; V was cut back by 3 bases and J by 7 bases. Germline values: CDR1 DFQATT, CDR2 SNEGSKA (reference sequence). The CDR3 protein is CSASKQGAVIEQYF. The CDR3 DNA sequence: TGCAGTGCTAGCAAACAGGGGGCAGTGATAGAGCAGTACTTC.

This clonotype was seen ten or more times. This sequence joins TRBV12-3 or TRBV12-4 and TRBJ1-2; D possibly corresponds to TRBD1 (6 bases). Trimming cost V 5 bases and J 6 bases, with 19 bases left between them. This CDR3 contains 15 residues. CDR3 protein: CASSQAGVVKNGYTF. The CDR3 DNA reads as TGTGCCAGCAGTCAAGCAGGGGTGGTAAAGAATGGCTACACCTTC.

The chain joins TRBV6-2 or TRBV6-3 to TRBJ2-5; 7 positions agree with TRBD1. V shed 6 bases and J 4 bases; nucleotides not matched to a gene: 8. The CDR3 has 14 amino acids. Looked up from germline, CDR1 is MNHEY and CDR2 is SVGEGT. CDR3 nucleotide sequence: TGTGCCAGCAGCCGACAGGGATGGGGAGAGACCCAGTACTTC. Amino acid sequence: CASSRQGWGETQYF.

The chain carries TRBV19 and TRBJ2-3; tentative D call: TRBD1 (8 bases). This CDR3 contains 16 residues. Germline V lookup: CDR1 LNHDA, CDR2 SQIVND (reference sequence). Deletions cut 4 bases from V and 4 bases from J, with 18 bases between. The CDR3 loop is CASSTRTGREPDTQYF. CDR3 DNA: TGTGCCAGTAGTACTCGGACAGGGCGGGAGCCAGATACGCAGTATTTT.

This clonotype was counted many times. This chain joins TRBV10-3 and TRBJ2-4; the D gene could be TRBD1 or TRBD2 (5 bases each). Germline V gene data show CDR1 as ENHRY and CDR2 as SYGVKD. The CDR3 length is 17 residues. Trimming stripped 2 bases from V and 0 bases from J, with 14 bases between. CDR3 nucleotides: TGTGCCATCAGTGAGACTGGGGCGGGTATAGCCAAAAACATTCAGTACTTC. Encoded protein: CAISETGAGIAKNIQYF.

About this clonotype: The germline gene is not matched at one end of the junction; a read error may be the cause. The J gene is TRBJ2-1, the V gene TRBV19; possibly TRBD2 for D (5 bases). The germline CDR1 and CDR2 sequences are LNHDA and SQIVND (reference sequence). The CDR3 covers 17 residues. In nucleotides, the CDR3 is TGTGCCAGTACCAAAAGAGGTGCACCTAGCCCCTACAGTGAGCAGTTCTTC. Translating gives CASTKRGAPSPYSEQFF.

Only a few counts were recorded for this clonotype. The chain combines TRBV6-1 with TRBJ1-1, with D hard to call. From germline, CDR1 is MNHNS and CDR2 SASEGT. The CDR3 runs 15 residues. V lost 5 bases and J 4 bases, leaving 17 bases between the germline ends. CDR3 residues: CASSQGSLTATEAFF. As DNA, the CDR3 is TGTGCCAGCAGTCAAGGTTCCTTAACGGCCACTGAAGCTTTCTTT.

V is TRBV5-1 and J is TRBJ2-1; the match to TRBD2 covers 11 bases. Losses at the gene ends were 3 bases for V and 9 bases for J; bases not matched to a gene: 11. CDR3 size: 16 residues. Germline-derived CDR1 and CDR2 are SGHRS and YFSETQ. The CDR3 region has the DNA TGCGCCAGCAGCTCATTAGCGGGGGGGCCAGGTAGTGAGCAGTTCTTC. This codes for CASSSLAGGPGSEQFF. Drawing the rest from reference TRBV5-1 and TRBJ2-1, the complete variable domain is KAGVTQTPRYLIKTRGQQVTLSCSPISGHRSVSWYQQTPGQGLQFLFEYFSETQRNKGNFPGRFSGRQFSNSRSEMNVSTLELGDSALYLCASSSLAGGPGSEQFFGPGTRLTVL.

This clonotype has a count of ten or more. The chain uses TRBV7-9 and TRBJ2-1; 8 bases are a match to TRBD1. Germline V gene data show CDR1 as SEHNR and CDR2 as FQNEAQ (reference sequence). The CDR3 covers 15 residues. V gave up 5 bases and J gave up 6 bases; unmatched junction bases: 9. The CDR3 DNA reads TGTGCCAGCAGCAAAGAACAGGGGGGTGTCAATGAGCAGTTCTTC. Translation gives CASSKEQGGVNEQFF.

This clonotype was detected ten times or more. The V call is TRBV6-4, the J call TRBJ2-1; D not resolved. V lost 2 bases and J 0 bases, leaving 11 bases between the germline ends. The CDR3 is 16 amino acids. Per germline, CDR1 MRHNA and CDR2 SNTAGT. The CDR3 loop reads CASSDGTASSYNEQFF. CDR3 DNA sequence: TGTGCCAGCAGTGACGGTACGGCGAGCTCCTACAATGAGCAGTTCTTC.

In its sample, this clonotype was seen many times. V usage is TRBV10-3 and J usage is TRBJ1-1; D possibly corresponds to TRBD1 (6 bases). The germline V gene has CDR1 ENHRY and CDR2 SYGVKD. The CDR3 contains 14 residues. V lost 9 bases and J lost 1, with 15 bases in between. For the CDR3, the DNA is TGTGCCATGAAGACAGGCAGCCAGAACACTGAAGCTTTCTTT. Encoded protein: CAMKTGSQNTEAFF.

The V call is TRBV10-3, the J call TRBJ1-3, with no clear D. V dropped 11 bases and J dropped 0 bases, with 8 bases sitting between them. The CDR3 has 12 residues. Germline-derived CDR1 and CDR2 are ENHRY and SYGVKD. In DNA, the CDR3 is TGTGCCGCCTCTATCTCTGGAAACACCATATATTTT. Translating it yields CAASISGNTIYF.

The chain links TRBV12-3 or TRBV12-4 to TRBJ1-6; 7 nucleotides agree with TRBD1. The CDR3 runs to 20 residues. Losses at the gene ends were 0 bases for V and 5 bases for J; bases not matched to a gene: 16. The DNA of the CDR3 is TGTGCCAGCAGTTTAGCCCCCGGACAGGCCCGGCGCACCAATAATTCACCCCTCCACTTT. Protein sequence: CASSLAPGQARRTNNSPLHF.

The CDR3 protein is CASSTTSGSFNEQFF. In nucleotides, the CDR3 is TGTGCCAGTAGTACCACTAGCGGGAGCTTCAATGAGCAGTTCTTC. The chain combines TRBV19 with TRBJ2-1; 11 bases match TRBD2. CDR1 LNHDA and CDR2 SQIVND come from the germline V gene (reference sequence). The V segment lost 4 bases and the J segment 6 bases; nucleotides outside the gene matches: 5. This CDR3 spans 15 amino acids. Combining the CDR3 with reference TRBV19 and TRBJ2-1 gives the whole variable domain DGGITQSPKYLFRKEGQNVTLSCEQNLNHDAMYWYRQDPGQGLRLIYYSQIVNDFQKGDIAEGYSVSREKKESFPLTVTSAQKNPTAFYLCASSTTSGSFNEQFFGPGTRLTVL.

In this sample, this clonotype turned up many times. The chain employs TRBV9 and TRBJ1-4; tentatively, D is TRBD1 (6 bases). In germline, CDR1 is SGDLS, CDR2 YYNGEE. The V and J ends lost 4 bases and 8 bases respectively, with 18 bases between them. The CDR3 has 15 amino acids. DNA for the CDR3: TGTGCCAGCAGCCCAGAGACAGGCGGCTTGGAAAAACTGTTTTTT. This translates into CASSPETGGLEKLFF.

Only one count was recorded for this clonotype. Its ends do not fully match the called genes, so a read error is possible. The CDR3 loop reads CTSSPGTSASSGANVLTF. Written as DNA, the CDR3 is TGTACCAGCAGTCCCGGGACTAGCGCAAGCTCTGGGGCCAACGTCCTGACTTTC. The chain is built from TRBV25-1 and TRBJ2-6; TRBD2 matches at 10 bases. The CDR3 has 18 residues. Germline CDR1 and CDR2: MGHDK and SYGVNS.